A single TCR beta chain is shown here with its context. The V and J ends lost 0 bases and 4 bases respectively, with 8 bases between them. Germline CDR1 and CDR2: SGDLS and YYNGEE. This CDR3 is built from 13 residues. These data come from a study of blood T cell repertoires in COVID-19. Study context: Acute and convalescent COVID-19 specimens originated in the United States, Italy and Spain.

Study processing details: The authors estimated nucleated cell counts from reference gene primer amplification. Some clones are missing from TCRdb's copy, which holds only in-frame ones; the method was immunoSEQ multiplex PCR. That table gives V, J and clone size, and the DNA gave D and trimming. The sample yields 170,000 or so clones, 89% seen once. The sample was peripheral blood. The chain uses TRBV9 and TRBJ2-7, with D tentatively TRBD2 (5 bases). This clonotype was obtained from a man aged 18 to 30 who had recovered from COVID-19. Here the CDR3 reads CASSVAAGYEQYF. The CDR3 DNA is TGTGCCAGCAGCGTAGCGGCGGGTTACGAGCAGTACTTC.